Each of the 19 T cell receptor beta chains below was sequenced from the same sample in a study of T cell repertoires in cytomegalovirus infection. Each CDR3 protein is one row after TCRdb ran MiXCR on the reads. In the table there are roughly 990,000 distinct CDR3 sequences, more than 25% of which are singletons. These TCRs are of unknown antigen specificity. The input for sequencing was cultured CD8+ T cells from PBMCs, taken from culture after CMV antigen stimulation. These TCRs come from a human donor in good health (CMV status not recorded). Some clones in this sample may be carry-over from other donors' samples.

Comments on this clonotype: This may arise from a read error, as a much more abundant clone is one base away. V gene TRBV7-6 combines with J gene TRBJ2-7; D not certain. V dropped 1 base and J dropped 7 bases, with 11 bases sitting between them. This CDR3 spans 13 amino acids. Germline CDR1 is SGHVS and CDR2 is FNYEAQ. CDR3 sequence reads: CASSLVASREQYF. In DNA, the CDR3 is TGTGCCAGCAGCTTAGTGGCCAGCCGGGAGCAGTACTTC.

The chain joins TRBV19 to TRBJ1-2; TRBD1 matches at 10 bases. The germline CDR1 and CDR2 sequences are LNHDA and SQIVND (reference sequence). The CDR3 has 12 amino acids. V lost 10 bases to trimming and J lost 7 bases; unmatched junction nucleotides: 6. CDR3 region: CATAGTGVGYTF. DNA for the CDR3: TGTGCCACTGCCGGGACAGGGGTTGGCTACACCTTC.

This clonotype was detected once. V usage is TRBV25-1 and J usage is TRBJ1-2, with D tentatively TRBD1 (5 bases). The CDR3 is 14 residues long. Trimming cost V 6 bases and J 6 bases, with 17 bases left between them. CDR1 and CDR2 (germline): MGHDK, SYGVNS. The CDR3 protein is CASSLYSGGNGYTF. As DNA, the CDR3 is TGTGCCAGCAGCCTTTATTCCGGGGGGAATGGCTACACCTTC.

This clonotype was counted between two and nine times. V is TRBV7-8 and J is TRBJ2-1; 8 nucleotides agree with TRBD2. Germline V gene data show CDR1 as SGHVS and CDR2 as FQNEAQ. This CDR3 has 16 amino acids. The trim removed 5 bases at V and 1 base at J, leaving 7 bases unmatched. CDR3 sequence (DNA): TGTGCCAGCAGCGATATAGCGGGGTTTTCCTACAATGAGCAGTTCTTC. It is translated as CASSDIAGFSYNEQFF.

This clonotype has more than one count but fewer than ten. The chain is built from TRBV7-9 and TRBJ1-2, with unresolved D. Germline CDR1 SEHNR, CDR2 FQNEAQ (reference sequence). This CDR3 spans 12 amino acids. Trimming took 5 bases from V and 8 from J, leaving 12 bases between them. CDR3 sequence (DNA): TGTGCCAGCAGCCCCAAAAAAGGGGGCTACACCTTC. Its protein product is CASSPKKGGYTF.

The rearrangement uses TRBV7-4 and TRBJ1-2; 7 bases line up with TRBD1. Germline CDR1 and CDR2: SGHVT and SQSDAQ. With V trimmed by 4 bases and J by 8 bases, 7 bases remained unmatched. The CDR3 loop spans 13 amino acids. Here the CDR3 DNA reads TGTGCCAGCAGCTACCTGACAGGGAACGGCTACACCTTC. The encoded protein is CASSYLTGNGYTF.

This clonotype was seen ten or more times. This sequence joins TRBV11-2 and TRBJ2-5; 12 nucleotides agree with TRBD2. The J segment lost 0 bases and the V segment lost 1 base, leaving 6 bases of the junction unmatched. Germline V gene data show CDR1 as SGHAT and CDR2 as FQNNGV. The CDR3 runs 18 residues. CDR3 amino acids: CASSLVRLAGGYQETQYF. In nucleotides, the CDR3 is TGTGCCAGCAGCTTAGTACGCCTAGCGGGGGGGTACCAAGAGACCCAGTACTTC.

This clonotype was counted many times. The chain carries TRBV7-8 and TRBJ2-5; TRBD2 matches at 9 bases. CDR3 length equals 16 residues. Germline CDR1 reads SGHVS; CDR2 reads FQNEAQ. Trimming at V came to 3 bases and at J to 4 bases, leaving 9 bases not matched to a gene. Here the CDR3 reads CASSFQPSGVGETQYF. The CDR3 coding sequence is TGTGCCAGCAGCTTCCAGCCTAGCGGGGTGGGAGAGACCCAGTACTTC.

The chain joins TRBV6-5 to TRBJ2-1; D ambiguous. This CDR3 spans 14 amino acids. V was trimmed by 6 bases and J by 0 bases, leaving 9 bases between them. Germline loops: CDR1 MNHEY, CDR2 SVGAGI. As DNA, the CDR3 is TGTGCCAGCAGGGGTCCGAGCTCCTACAATGAGCAGTTCTTC. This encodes CASRGPSSYNEQFF.

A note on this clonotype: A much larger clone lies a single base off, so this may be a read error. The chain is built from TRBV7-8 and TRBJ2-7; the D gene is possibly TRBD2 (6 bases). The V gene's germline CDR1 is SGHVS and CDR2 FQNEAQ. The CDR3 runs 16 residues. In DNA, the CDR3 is TGTGCCAACAGCTTTTATCGGAGGGCCGTCTCCTACGAGCAGTACTTC. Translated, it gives CANSFYRRAVSYEQYF.

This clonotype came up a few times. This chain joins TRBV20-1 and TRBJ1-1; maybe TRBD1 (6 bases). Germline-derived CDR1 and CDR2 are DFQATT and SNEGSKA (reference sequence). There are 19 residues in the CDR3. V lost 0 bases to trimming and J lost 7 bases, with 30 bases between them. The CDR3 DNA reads TGCAGTGCTAGAGATCATGGGGGGAGCCTCAGACAGGAACAGGTTGAAGCTTTCTTT. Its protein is CSARDHGGSLRQEQVEAFF.

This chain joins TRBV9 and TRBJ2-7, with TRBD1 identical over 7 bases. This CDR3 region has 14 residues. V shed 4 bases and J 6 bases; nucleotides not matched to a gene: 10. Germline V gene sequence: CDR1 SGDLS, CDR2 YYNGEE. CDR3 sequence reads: CASSLPRQGGEQYF. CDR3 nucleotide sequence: TGTGCCAGCAGCCTACCCAGACAGGGTGGCGAGCAGTACTTC.

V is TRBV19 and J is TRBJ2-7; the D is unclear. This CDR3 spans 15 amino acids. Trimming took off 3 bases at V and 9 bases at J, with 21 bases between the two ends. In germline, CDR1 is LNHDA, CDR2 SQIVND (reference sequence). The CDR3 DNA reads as TGTGCCAGTAGTATCAGCGCCCGGACGAACGACCTGCAGTACTTC. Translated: CASSISARTNDLQYF.

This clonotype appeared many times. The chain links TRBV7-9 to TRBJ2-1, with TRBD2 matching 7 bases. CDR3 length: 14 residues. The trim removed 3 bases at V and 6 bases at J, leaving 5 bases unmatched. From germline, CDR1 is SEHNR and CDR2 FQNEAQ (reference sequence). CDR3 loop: CASSFLAELNEQFF. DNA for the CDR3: TGTGCCAGCAGCTTCCTAGCGGAGCTCAATGAGCAGTTCTTC. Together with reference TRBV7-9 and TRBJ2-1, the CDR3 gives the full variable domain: DTGVSQNPRHKITKRGQNVTFRCDPISEHNRLYWYRQTLGQGPEFLTYFQNEAQLEKSRLLSDRFSAERPKGSFSTLEIQRTEQGDSAMYLCASSFLAELNEQFFGPGTRLTVL.

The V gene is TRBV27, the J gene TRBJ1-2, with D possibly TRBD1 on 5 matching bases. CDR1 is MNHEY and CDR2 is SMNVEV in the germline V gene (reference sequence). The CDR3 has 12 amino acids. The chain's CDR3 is CVGLDRDYGYTF. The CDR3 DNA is TGTGTCGGGCTAGACAGAGATTATGGCTACACCTTC.

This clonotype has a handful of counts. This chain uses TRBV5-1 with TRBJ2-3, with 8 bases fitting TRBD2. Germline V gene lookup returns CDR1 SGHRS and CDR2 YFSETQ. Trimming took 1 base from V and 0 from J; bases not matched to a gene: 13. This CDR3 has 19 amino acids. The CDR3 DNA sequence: TGCGCCAGCAGCTTGATGCCTCCTACTAGCGGAGTGAGCACAGATACGCAGTATTTT. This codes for CASSLMPPTSGVSTDTQYF.

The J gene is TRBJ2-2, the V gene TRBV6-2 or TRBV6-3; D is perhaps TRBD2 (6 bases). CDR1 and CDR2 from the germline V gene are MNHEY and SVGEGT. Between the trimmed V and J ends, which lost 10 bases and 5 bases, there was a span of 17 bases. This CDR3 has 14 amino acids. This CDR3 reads CATGGKGETGELFF. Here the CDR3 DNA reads TGTGCCACCGGAGGGAAGGGAGAAACCGGGGAGCTGTTTTTT.

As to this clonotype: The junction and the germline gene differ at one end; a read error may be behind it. The CDR3 region has the DNA TGCGCCACCAGCCCCGAGGTGGCCGCGGGGGGTTGGGGAGATACGCAGTATTTT. It is translated as CATSPEVAAGGWGDTQYF. This sequence joins TRBV4-3 and TRBJ2-3, with 8 bases fitting TRBD2. The CDR3 runs to 18 residues. CDR1 and CDR2 from the germline V gene are LGHNA and YSLEER.

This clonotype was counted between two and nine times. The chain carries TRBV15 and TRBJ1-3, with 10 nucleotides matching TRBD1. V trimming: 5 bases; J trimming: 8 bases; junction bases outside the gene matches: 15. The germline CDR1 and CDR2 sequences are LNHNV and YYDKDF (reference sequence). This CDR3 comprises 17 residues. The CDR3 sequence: CATSAWPGQGSGHTIYF. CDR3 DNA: TGTGCCACCAGCGCATGGCCGGGACAGGGGTCCGGACACACCATATATTTT. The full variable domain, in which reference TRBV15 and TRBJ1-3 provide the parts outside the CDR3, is DAMVIQNPRYQVTQFGKPVTLSCSQTLNHNVMYWYQQKSSQAPKLLFHYYDKDFNNEADTPDNFQSRRPNTSFCFLDIRSPGLGDTAMYLCATSAWPGQGSGHTIYFGEGSWLTVV.